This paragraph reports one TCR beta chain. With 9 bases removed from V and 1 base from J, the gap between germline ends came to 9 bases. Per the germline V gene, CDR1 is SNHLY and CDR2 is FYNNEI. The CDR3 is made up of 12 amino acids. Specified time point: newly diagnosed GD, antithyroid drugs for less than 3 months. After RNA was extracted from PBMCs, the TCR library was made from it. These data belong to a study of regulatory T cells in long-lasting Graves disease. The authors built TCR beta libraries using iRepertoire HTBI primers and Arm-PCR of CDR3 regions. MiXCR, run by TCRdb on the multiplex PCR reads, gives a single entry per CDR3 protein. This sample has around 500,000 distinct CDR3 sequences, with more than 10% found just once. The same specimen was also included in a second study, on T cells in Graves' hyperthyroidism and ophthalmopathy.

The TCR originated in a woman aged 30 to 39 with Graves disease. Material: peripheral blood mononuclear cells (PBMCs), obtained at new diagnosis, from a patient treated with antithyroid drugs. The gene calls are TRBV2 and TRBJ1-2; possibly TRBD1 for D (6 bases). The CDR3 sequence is CASRQVNYGYTF. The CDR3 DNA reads TGTGCCAGTCGACAGGTTAACTATGGCTACACCTTC.